This T cell receptor (beta chain) was retrieved from a study of graft-versus-host responses after intestinal transplantation. Clones were read by immunoSEQ multiplex PCR, and TCRdb kept only the in-frame ones, dropping some. The sample has around 13,000 clones; 80% to 95% are singletons. Note on this clone: What it binds is unknown.

Germline lookup yields CDR1 MNHEY and CDR2 SVGAGI. The CDR3 loop spans 15 amino acids. V lost 8 bases and J 0 bases, leaving 16 bases between the germline ends. Study results and limitations: Peak levels of circulating GvH clones tracked with early post-transplant HvG declines.

This clonotype was sampled from a human patient who received an intestinal transplant, so some T cells may come from the graft donor. The genes are TRBV6-5 and TRBJ1-1; a possible D gene is TRBD1 (5 bases). The sequencing here drew on PBMCs, taken 950 to 1,300 days after intestinal transplantation. The DNA of the CDR3 is TGTGCCAGCGAGGTTCCGGGGGGAATGAACACTGAAGCTTTCTTT. Translating it yields CASEVPGGMNTEAFF.